These 7 T cell receptor beta chains were sequenced from one sample in a study of memory CD4+ T cells and cytomegalovirus serostatus. Single viable CD3+CD4+CD8-CD45RO+ cells were sorted as the memory CD4+ T cells. Libraries were prepared by immunoSEQ multiplex PCR; TCRdb keeps only in-frame clonotypes and omits some of them. The repertoire includes 60,000 to 70,000 clones, around 76% of them detected once, and around 4.5% sits in the top ten. Source material: memory CD4+ T cells from blood. These receptors were obtained from an adult in good health and CMV-seropositive.

The chain's CDR3 is CSVERGNEQFF. In nucleotides, the CDR3 is TGCAGCGTTGAACGGGGCAATGAGCAGTTCTTC. The J gene is TRBJ2-1, the V gene TRBV29-1; a weak D match, TRBD2 (5 bases). This CDR3 comprises 11 residues. Germline assignment: CDR1 SQVTM and CDR2 ANQGSEA. Between the trimmed V and J ends, which lost 2 bases and 6 bases, there was a span of 5 bases.

J is TRBJ1-2 and V is TRBV5-1, with D perhaps matching TRBD1 (5 bases). Germline assignment: CDR1 SGHRS and CDR2 YFSETQ. V lost 5 bases to trimming and J lost 1 base, with 15 bases between them. CDR3 size: 15 residues. The CDR3 region is CASSYSGSRNYGYTF. Here the CDR3 DNA reads TGCGCCAGCAGTTATTCAGGGAGTCGTAACTATGGCTACACCTTC.

The rearrangement links TRBV28 to TRBJ1-3, with 8 bases identical to TRBD1. The CDR3 sequence is 16 residues long. Germline V gene lookup returns CDR1 MDHEN and CDR2 SYDVKM. V gave up 4 bases and J gave up 2 bases; unmatched junction bases: 7. CDR3 in amino acids: CASSSLTGGAGNTIYF. CDR3 nucleotides: TGTGCCAGCAGTTCCTTAACAGGGGGAGCTGGAAACACCATATATTTT.

This chain joins TRBV6-1 and TRBJ1-2; TRBD1 might be the D (6 bases). Germline lookup yields CDR1 MNHNS and CDR2 SASEGT. The V gene lost 0 bases and the J gene lost 1 base, with 9 bases spanning the gap. The CDR3 loop spans 15 amino acids. CDR3 region: CASSEASGVNYGYTF. For the CDR3, the DNA is TGTGCCAGCAGTGAAGCCTCAGGGGTTAACTATGGCTACACCTTC.

The chain links TRBV7-9 to TRBJ2-3; TRBD2 aligns across 7 bases. V trimming: 8 bases; J trimming: 1 base; junction bases outside the gene matches: 9. This CDR3 contains 15 residues. Germline V CDR1 and CDR2: SEHNR, FQNEAQ (reference sequence). The CDR3 DNA reads TGTGCCAGCGGGAGGGGTATAGTGGGCACAGATACGCAGTATTTT. Its protein product is CASGRGIVGTDTQYF.

The chain recombines TRBV11-2 with TRBJ2-1; D is unclear. Germline CDR1 and CDR2: SGHAT and FQNNGV. The germline V and J ends were trimmed by 1 base and 7 bases, with 14 bases remaining between them. This CDR3 has 15 residues. In DNA, the CDR3 is TGTGCCAGCAGCTTAGTAAGCCTCCCGAGGAATGAGCAGTTCTTC. This codes for CASSLVSLPRNEQFF.

This sequence joins TRBV28 and TRBJ1-1; 7 nucleotides match TRBD1. This CDR3 spans 15 amino acids. V shed 3 bases, J shed 5 bases, and the junction held 9 bases outside the gene matches. The germline CDR1 and CDR2 sequences are MDHEN and SYDVKM. CDR3 sequence: CASSFVTGLRTEAFF. CDR3 DNA: TGTGCCAGCAGTTTCGTGACAGGGTTAAGGACTGAAGCTTTCTTT.